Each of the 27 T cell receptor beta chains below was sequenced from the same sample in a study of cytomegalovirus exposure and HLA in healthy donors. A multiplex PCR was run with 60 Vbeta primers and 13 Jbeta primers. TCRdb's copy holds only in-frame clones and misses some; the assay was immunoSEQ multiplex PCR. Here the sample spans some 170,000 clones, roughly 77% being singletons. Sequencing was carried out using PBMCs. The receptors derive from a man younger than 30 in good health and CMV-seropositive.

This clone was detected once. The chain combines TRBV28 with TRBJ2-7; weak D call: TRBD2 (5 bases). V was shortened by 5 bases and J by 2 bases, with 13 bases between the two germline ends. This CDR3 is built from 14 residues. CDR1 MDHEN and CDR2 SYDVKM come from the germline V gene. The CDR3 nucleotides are TGTGCCAGCAGTACCCCGGGAAAAACCTACGAGCAGTACGTC. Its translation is CASSTPGKTYEQYV.

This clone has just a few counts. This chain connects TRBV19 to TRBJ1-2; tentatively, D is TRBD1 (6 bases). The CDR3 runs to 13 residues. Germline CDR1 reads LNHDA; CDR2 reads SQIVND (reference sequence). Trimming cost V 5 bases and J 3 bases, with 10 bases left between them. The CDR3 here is CASSATGDYGYTF. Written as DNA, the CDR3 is TGTGCCAGTAGTGCGACAGGAGACTATGGCTACACCTTC. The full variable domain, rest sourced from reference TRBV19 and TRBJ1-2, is DGGITQSPKYLFRKEGQNVTLSCEQNLNHDAMYWYRQDPGQGLRLIYYSQIVNDFQKGDIAEGYSVSREKKESFPLTVTSAQKNPTAFYLCASSATGDYGYTFGSGTRLTVV.

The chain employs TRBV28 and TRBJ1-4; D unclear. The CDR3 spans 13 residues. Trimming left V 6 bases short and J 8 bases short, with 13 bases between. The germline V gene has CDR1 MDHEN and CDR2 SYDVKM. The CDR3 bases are TGTGCCAGCAGAAGCAGGTTTCAAGAAAAACTGTTTTTT. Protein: CASRSRFQEKLFF.

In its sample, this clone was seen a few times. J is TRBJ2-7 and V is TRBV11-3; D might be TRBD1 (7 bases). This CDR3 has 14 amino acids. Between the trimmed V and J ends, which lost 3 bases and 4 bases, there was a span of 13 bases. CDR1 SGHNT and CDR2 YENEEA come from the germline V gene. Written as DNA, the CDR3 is TGTGCCAGCAGCTTGGGCAGGGGGGCGTACGAGCAGTACGTC. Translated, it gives CASSLGRGAYEQYV.

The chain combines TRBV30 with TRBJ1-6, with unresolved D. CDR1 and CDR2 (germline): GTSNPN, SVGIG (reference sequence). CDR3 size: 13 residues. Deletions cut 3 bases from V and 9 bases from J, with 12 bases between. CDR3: CAWRGQAGSPLHF. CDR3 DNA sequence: TGTGCCTGGAGAGGGCAGGCGGGTTCACCCCTCCACTTT.

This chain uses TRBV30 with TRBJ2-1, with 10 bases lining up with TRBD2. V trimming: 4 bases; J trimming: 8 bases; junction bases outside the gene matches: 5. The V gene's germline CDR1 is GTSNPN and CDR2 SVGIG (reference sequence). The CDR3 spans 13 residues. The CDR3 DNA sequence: TGTGCCTGGACTAGCGGGGGTGGTGATGAGCAGTTCTTC. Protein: CAWTSGGGDEQFF.

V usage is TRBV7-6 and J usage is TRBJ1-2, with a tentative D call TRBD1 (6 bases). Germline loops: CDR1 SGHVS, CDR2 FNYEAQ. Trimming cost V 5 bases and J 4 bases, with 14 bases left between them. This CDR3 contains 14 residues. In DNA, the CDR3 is TGTGCCAGCAGCCCTAGTGGACAGACCTATGGCTACACCTTC. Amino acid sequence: CASSPSGQTYGYTF.

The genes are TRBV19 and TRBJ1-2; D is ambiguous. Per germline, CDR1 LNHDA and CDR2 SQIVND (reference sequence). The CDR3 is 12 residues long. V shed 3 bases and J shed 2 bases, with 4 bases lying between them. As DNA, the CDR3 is TGTGCCAGTAGTATCCCGAACTATGGCTACACCTTC. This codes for CASSIPNYGYTF.

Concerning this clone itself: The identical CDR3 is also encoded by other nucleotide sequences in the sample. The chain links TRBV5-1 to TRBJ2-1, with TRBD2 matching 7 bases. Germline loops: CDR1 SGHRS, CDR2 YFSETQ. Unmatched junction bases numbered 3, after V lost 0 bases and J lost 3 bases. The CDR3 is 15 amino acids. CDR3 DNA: TGCGCCAGCAGCTTGGGACTAGCAGACTACAATGAGCAGTTCTTC. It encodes CASSLGLADYNEQFF.

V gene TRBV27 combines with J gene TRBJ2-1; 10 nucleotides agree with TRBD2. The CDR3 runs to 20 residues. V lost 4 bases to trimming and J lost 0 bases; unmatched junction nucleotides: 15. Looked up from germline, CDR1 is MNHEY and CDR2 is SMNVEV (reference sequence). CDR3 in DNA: TGTGCCAGCAGTTCCCGCCTAGCGGGAGTTCTACCCGTCTCCTACAATGAGCAGTTCTTC. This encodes CASSSRLAGVLPVSYNEQFF.

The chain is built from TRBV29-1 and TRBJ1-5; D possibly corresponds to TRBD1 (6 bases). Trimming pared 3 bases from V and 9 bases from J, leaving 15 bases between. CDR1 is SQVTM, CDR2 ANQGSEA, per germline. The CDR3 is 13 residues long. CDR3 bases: TGCAGCGTTGACTGGGGGCTGGGTGGGCCCCAGCATTTT. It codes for CSVDWGLGGPQHF.

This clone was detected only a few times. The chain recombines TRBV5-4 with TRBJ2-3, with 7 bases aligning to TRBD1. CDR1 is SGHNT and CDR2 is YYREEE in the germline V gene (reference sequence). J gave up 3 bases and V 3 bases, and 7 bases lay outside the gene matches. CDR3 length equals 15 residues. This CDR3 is CASSWGQRKTDTQYF. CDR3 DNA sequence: TGTGCCAGCAGCTGGGGACAGAGGAAAACAGATACGCAGTATTTT.

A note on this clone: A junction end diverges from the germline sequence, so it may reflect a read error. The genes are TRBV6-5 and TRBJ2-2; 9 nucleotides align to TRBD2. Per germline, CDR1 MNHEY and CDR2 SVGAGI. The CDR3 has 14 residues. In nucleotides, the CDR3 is TGTGCCAGCAGCTACTCCCTAGCGGGAGGGGAGCTGTTTTTT. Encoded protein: CASSYSLAGGELFF.

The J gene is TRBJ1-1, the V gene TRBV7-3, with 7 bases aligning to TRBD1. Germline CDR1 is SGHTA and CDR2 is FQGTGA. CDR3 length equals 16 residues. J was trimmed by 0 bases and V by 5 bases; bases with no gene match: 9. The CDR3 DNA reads TGTGCCAGCAGCCCGCAGGGCGGGACAGTGAACACTGAAGCTTTCTTT. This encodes CASSPQGGTVNTEAFF.

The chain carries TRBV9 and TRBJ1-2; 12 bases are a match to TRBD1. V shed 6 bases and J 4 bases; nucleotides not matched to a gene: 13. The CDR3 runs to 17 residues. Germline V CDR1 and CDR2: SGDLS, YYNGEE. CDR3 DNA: TGTGCCAGCACCTACGGGACAGGGGGCGTCGTGGGCTATGGCTACACCTTC. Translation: CASTYGTGGVVGYGYTF.

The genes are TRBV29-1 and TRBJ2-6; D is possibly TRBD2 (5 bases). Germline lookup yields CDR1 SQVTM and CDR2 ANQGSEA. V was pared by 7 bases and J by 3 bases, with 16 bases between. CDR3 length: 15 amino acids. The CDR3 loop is CSAAGNGIGANVLTF. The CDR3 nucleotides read TGCAGCGCAGCCGGGAACGGGATTGGGGCCAACGTCCTGACTTTC.

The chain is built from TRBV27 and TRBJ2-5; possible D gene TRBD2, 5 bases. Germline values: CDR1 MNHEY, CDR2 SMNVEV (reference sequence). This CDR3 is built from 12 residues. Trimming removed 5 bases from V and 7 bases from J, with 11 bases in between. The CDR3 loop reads CASSGRGGTQYF. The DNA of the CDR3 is TGTGCCAGCAGTGGGAGAGGCGGGACCCAGTACTTC.

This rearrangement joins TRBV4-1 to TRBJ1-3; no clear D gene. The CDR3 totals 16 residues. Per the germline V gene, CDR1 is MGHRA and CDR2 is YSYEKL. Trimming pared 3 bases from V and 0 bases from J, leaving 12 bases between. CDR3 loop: CASSHLGVHSGNTIYF. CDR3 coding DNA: TGCGCCAGCAGCCATCTCGGGGTACACTCTGGAAACACCATATATTTT.

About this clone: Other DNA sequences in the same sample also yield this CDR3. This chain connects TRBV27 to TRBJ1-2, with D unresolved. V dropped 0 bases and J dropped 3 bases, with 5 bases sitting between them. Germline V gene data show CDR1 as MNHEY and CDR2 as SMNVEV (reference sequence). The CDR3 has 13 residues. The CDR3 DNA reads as TGTGCCAGCAGTTTATCCGGGGACTATGGCTACACCTTC. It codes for CASSLSGDYGYTF.

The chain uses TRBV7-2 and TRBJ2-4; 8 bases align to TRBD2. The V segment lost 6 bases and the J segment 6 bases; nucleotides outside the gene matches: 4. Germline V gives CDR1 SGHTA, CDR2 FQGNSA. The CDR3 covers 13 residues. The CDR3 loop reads CASRPGGGNIQYF. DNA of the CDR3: TGTGCCAGCAGACCCGGGGGGGGAAACATTCAGTACTTC.

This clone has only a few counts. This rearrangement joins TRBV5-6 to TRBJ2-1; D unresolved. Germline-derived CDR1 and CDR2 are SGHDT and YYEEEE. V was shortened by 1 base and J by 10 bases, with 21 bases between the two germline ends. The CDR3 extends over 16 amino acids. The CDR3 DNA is TGTGCCAGCAGCTTGCGGCTAGTTGTCTTGAGCAACGAGCAGTTCTTC. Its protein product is CASSLRLVVLSNEQFF. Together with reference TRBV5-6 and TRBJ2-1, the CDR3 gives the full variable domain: DAGVTQSPTHLIKTRGQQVTLRCSPKSGHDTVSWYQQALGQGPQFIFQYYEEEERQRGNFPDRFSGHQFPNYSSELNVNALLLGDSALYLCASSLRLVVLSNEQFFGPGTRLTVL.

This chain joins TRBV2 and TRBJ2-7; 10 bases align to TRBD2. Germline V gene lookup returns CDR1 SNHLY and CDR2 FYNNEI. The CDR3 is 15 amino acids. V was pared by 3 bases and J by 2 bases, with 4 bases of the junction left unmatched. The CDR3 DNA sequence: TGTGCCAGCAGTGAGGCCAGCGGGAGGGCCTACGAGCAGTACGTC. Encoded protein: CASSEASGRAYEQYV.

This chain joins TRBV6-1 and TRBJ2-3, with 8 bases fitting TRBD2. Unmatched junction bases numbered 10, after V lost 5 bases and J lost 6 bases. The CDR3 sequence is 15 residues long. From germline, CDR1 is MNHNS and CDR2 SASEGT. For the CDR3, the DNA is TGTGCCAGCAGTCTCCTACGGGGGGGCCCGGATACGCAGTATTTT. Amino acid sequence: CASSLLRGGPDTQYF.

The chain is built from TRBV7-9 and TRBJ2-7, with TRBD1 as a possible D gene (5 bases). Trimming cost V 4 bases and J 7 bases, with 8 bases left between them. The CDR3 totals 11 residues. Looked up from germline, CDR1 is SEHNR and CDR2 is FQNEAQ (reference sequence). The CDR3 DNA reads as TGTGCCAGCAGCTCCAACAGGGAGCAGTACGTC. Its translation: CASSSNREQYV.

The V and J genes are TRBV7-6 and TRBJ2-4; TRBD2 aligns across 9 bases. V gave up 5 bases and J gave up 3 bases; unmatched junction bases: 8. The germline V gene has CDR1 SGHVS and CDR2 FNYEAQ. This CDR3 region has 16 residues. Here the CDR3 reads CASSQTSGGYKNIQYF. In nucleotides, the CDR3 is TGTGCCAGCAGCCAGACTAGCGGCGGATACAAAAACATTCAGTACTTC.

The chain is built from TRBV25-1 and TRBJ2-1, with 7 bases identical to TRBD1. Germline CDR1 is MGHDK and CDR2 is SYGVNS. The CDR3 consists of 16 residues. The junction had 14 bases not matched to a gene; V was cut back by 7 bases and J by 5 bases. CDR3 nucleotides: TGTGCCAGCACCACCCCGGGACAGCCAACTGACAATGAGCAGTTCTTC. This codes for CASTTPGQPTDNEQFF. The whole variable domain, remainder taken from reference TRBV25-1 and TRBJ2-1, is EADIYQTPRYLVIGTGKKITLECSQTMGHDKMYWYQQDPGMELHLIHYSYGVNSTEKGDLSSESTVSRIRTEHFPLTLESARPSHTSQYLCASTTPGQPTDNEQFFGPGTRLTVL.

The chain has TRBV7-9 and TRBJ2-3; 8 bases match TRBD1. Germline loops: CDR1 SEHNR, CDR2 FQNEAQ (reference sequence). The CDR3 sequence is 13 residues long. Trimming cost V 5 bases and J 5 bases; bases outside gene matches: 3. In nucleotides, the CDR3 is TGTGCCAGCAGCCAGGGGGCTGGAGATACGCAGTATTTT. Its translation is CASSQGAGDTQYF.